The rows below give T cell receptor beta chains drawn from one sample of a study of blood T cell repertoires in COVID-19. TCRdb's copy holds only in-frame clones and misses some; the assay was immunoSEQ multiplex PCR. The table shows some 66,000 clones, with over 80% occurring only once. Sequencing was done on a sample of peripheral blood. All receptors derive from a human donor in a cohort sampled during active COVID-19. Each CDR3 is given with its conserved first and last residue. The D gene is left open where the match is weak. For some rows the clone size is stated as once, few or many, or as a class when expanded; others skip it.

d_call: TRBD2
v_call: TRBV7-8
clone_size: .
j_call: TRBJ2-3
cdr3_nt: TGTGCAGCCAATAGCGGGAGCACAGATACGCAGTATTTT
cdr3_aa: CAANSGSTDTQYF

d_call: TRBD2
v_call: TRBV28
clone_size: .
j_call: TRBJ2-3
cdr3_nt: TGTGCCAGCAGCCGGACTAGCCCGGTACCAGATACGCAGTATTTT
cdr3_aa: CASSRTSPVPDTQYF

d_call: .
v_call: TRBV3-1/TRBV3-2
clone_size: .
j_call: TRBJ2-2
cdr3_nt: TGTGCCAGCAGCCAAGCAGGGAATACCGGGGAGCTGTTTTTT
cdr3_aa: CASSQAGNTGELFF

d_call: .
v_call: TRBV19
clone_size: .
j_call: TRBJ2-2
cdr3_nt: TGTGCCAGTACCCGCACGGGACTCGCTATCTCAGCCGGGGAGCTGTTTTTT
cdr3_aa: CASTRTGLAISAGELFF

d_call: TRBD1
v_call: TRBV4-1
clone_size: .
j_call: TRBJ2-2
cdr3_nt: TGCGCCAGCAGCCAACCCCGTGGACAGGGTTTCACCGGGGAGCTGTTTTTT
cdr3_aa: CASSQPRGQGFTGELFF

d_call: .
v_call: TRBV13
clone_size: .
j_call: TRBJ1-1
cdr3_nt: TGTGCCAGCAGCTTCCCTCACGGGTCGGGCACTGAAGCTTTCTTT
cdr3_aa: CASSFPHGSGTEAFF

d_call: .
v_call: TRBV7-9
clone_size: .
j_call: TRBJ2-3
cdr3_nt: TGTGCCAGCAGCCCCGACAGGAACACAGATACGCAGTATTTT
cdr3_aa: CASSPDRNTDTQYF

d_call: .
v_call: TRBV29-1
clone_size: .
j_call: TRBJ1-1
cdr3_nt: TGCAGCGTTGAGGGCAGGGTGGGCACTGAAGCTTTCTTT
cdr3_aa: CSVEGRVGTEAFF

d_call: .
v_call: TRBV20-1
clone_size: .
j_call: TRBJ1-1
cdr3_nt: TGCAGTGCTAGAGATGACATAGAAGCTTTCTTT
cdr3_aa: CSARDDIEAFF

d_call: .
v_call: TRBV19
clone_size: .
j_call: TRBJ2-2
cdr3_nt: TGTGCCAGTAGTATACCAGGGACCGGGGAGCTGTTTTTT
cdr3_aa: CASSIPGTGELFF

d_call: .
v_call: TRBV7-2
clone_size: once
j_call: TRBJ1-5
cdr3_nt: TGTGCCAGCAGCCCCGGACAGAATAGCAATCAGCCCCAGCATTTT
cdr3_aa: CASSPGQNSNQPQHF

d_call: TRBD2
v_call: TRBV7-2
clone_size: once
j_call: TRBJ2-3
cdr3_nt: TGTGCCAGCAGCTTAGATCCAAGCGGGAGGAGCACAGATACGCAGTATTTT
cdr3_aa: CASSLDPSGRSTDTQYF

d_call: TRBD2
v_call: TRBV10-2
clone_size: .
j_call: TRBJ2-1
cdr3_nt: TGCGCCAGCAGTGAACGGGCTAGCGGGCGGAGGGGTGGGTTCTTC
cdr3_aa: CASSERASGRRGGFF

d_call: TRBD2
v_call: TRBV3-1/TRBV3-2
clone_size: .
j_call: TRBJ2-5
cdr3_nt: TGTGCCAGCAGCCAAAGGGCGGGAGGGGTGGTGGAGACCCAGTACTTC
cdr3_aa: CASSQRAGGVVETQYF

d_call: TRBD2
v_call: TRBV4-2
clone_size: once
j_call: TRBJ2-1
cdr3_nt: TGTGCCAGCAGCCCGTCGAATCGAGCGGGAGGGAACAATGAGCAGTTCTTC
cdr3_aa: CASSPSNRAGGNNEQFF

d_call: TRBD1
v_call: TRBV19
clone_size: .
j_call: TRBJ2-6
cdr3_nt: TGTGCCAGTAGTGGGGGGACAGGGGTCAGCTCTGGGGCCAACGTCCTGACTTTC
cdr3_aa: CASSGGTGVSSGANVLTF

d_call: TRBD2
v_call: TRBV18
clone_size: .
j_call: TRBJ2-7
cdr3_nt: TGTGCCAGCTCACCACAGGGACTAGGGGTCGAGCAGTACTTC
cdr3_aa: CASSPQGLGVEQYF

d_call: TRBD1
v_call: TRBV7-7
clone_size: .
j_call: TRBJ1-5
cdr3_nt: TGTGCTAGCAGCCCCCGGACAGGGCGCAATCAGCCCCAGCATTTT
cdr3_aa: CASSPRTGRNQPQHF

d_call: TRBD2
v_call: TRBV4-3
clone_size: .
j_call: TRBJ2-1
cdr3_nt: TGCGCCAGCAGCCTACAGGGACTAGCGGGGGGGCTAGATGAGCAGTTCTTC
cdr3_aa: CASSLQGLAGGLDEQFF

d_call: TRBD2
v_call: TRBV30
clone_size: .
j_call: TRBJ2-3
cdr3_nt: TGTGCCGCAAGCGGGAGTACAGATACGCAGTATTTT
cdr3_aa: CAASGSTDTQYF

d_call: TRBD2
v_call: TRBV9
clone_size: .
j_call: TRBJ2-2
cdr3_nt: TGTGCCAGCAGCCACGGGGAGCGGGAGGGGACCGGGGAGCTGTTTTTT
cdr3_aa: CASSHGEREGTGELFF

d_call: TRBD1
v_call: TRBV28
clone_size: .
j_call: TRBJ1-6
cdr3_nt: TGTGCCAGCAGCCGGCGACAGGGGGCGCGGATCAATTCACCCCTCCACTTT
cdr3_aa: CASSRRQGARINSPLHF

d_call: .
v_call: TRBV28
clone_size: .
j_call: TRBJ2-7
cdr3_nt: TGTGCCAGCAGTTCAGGGGACTACGAGCAGTACTTC
cdr3_aa: CASSSGDYEQYF

d_call: .
v_call: TRBV7-9
clone_size: few
j_call: TRBJ2-7
cdr3_nt: TGTGCCAGCAGCTTAGATCCCCGCGGGCGCTCCTACGAGCAGTACTTC
cdr3_aa: CASSLDPRGRSYEQYF

d_call: .
v_call: TRBV5-1
clone_size: .
j_call: TRBJ2-7
cdr3_nt: TGCGCCAGCAGCTTGGTTGGGCAGGGATACTACGAGCAGTACTTC
cdr3_aa: CASSLVGQGYYEQYF

d_call: TRBD1
v_call: TRBV11-2
clone_size: .
j_call: TRBJ2-5
cdr3_nt: TGTGCCAGCAGCTTGGGACAGGACTACCAAGAGACCCAGTACTTC
cdr3_aa: CASSLGQDYQETQYF

d_call: TRBD1
v_call: TRBV30
clone_size: .
j_call: TRBJ1-6
cdr3_nt: TGTGCCTGGAGTGCAGAGAGCGGGACAGGGGCCTTGCCCCTCCACTTT
cdr3_aa: CAWSAESGTGALPLHF

d_call: .
v_call: TRBV6-6
clone_size: .
j_call: TRBJ1-5
cdr3_nt: TGTGCCAGCAGTTACGAAGCAGGGTTACAGCCCCAGCATTTT
cdr3_aa: CASSYEAGLQPQHF

d_call: .
v_call: TRBV5-1
clone_size: .
j_call: TRBJ2-2
cdr3_nt: TGCGCCAGCAGCTTCCCGGGACTGAGAAACACCGGGGAGCTGTTTTTT
cdr3_aa: CASSFPGLRNTGELFF

d_call: .
v_call: TRBV29-1
clone_size: .
j_call: TRBJ2-7
cdr3_nt: TGCAGCTCCCGGACTGGCGCCTACGAGCAGTACTTC
cdr3_aa: CSSRTGAYEQYF

d_call: .
v_call: TRBV19
clone_size: once
j_call: TRBJ2-7
cdr3_nt: TGTGCCAGTAGTAAGTGGCCGGGATACACTAGGGTGACTACTTACGAGCAGTACTTC
cdr3_aa: CASSKWPGYTRVTTYEQYF

d_call: TRBD2
v_call: TRBV30
clone_size: .
j_call: TRBJ2-4
cdr3_nt: TGTGCCTGGAGTTTGACTAGCATGAACATTCAGTACTTC
cdr3_aa: CAWSLTSMNIQYF

d_call: .
v_call: TRBV21-1
clone_size: .
j_call: TRBJ2-3
cdr3_nt: TGTGCCAGCAGCAACGTAGCGGGAGAGAGCACAGATACGCAGTATTTT
cdr3_aa: CASSNVAGESTDTQYF

d_call: .
v_call: TRBV18
clone_size: .
j_call: TRBJ2-2
cdr3_nt: TGTGCCAGCTCACCACAGGTCCAGGGGAGAGGCGGGGAGCTGTTTTTT
cdr3_aa: CASSPQVQGRGGELFF

d_call: .
v_call: TRBV7-8
clone_size: .
j_call: TRBJ1-4
cdr3_nt: TGTGCCAGCAGCTTAGCGAGATTACAGAGAAATGAAAAACTGTTTTTT
cdr3_aa: CASSLARLQRNEKLFF

d_call: TRBD2
v_call: TRBV7-9
clone_size: .
j_call: TRBJ2-2
cdr3_nt: TGTGCCAGCAGCCCCTCGCGGCTAGCGGGAGGTTTCGGGGAGCTGTTTTTT
cdr3_aa: CASSPSRLAGGFGELFF

d_call: .
v_call: TRBV9
clone_size: .
j_call: TRBJ1-2
cdr3_nt: TGTGCCAGCAGCGTAGCTACGGGTGGGTCCGGCTACACCTTC
cdr3_aa: CASSVATGGSGYTF

d_call: TRBD1
v_call: TRBV12-5
clone_size: .
j_call: TRBJ1-2
cdr3_nt: TGTGCTAGTGGATATCAGGGGGCCTATTATGGCTACACCTTC
cdr3_aa: CASGYQGAYYGYTF

d_call: TRBD1
v_call: TRBV6-5
clone_size: .
j_call: TRBJ2-7
cdr3_nt: TGTGCCAGCCGGACAGGGGGTATTTACGAGCAGTACTTC
cdr3_aa: CASRTGGIYEQYF

d_call: .
v_call: TRBV7-2
clone_size: few
j_call: TRBJ1-5
cdr3_nt: TGTGCCAGCAGCTTAGGACTGGGCAATCAGCCCCAGCATTTT
cdr3_aa: CASSLGLGNQPQHF

d_call: .
v_call: TRBV7-2
clone_size: .
j_call: TRBJ2-6
cdr3_nt: TGTGCCAGCAGCTTAGTTAAATCTGGGGCCAACGTCCTGACTTTC
cdr3_aa: CASSLVKSGANVLTF

d_call: TRBD2
v_call: TRBV4-1
clone_size: .
j_call: TRBJ2-3
cdr3_nt: TGCGCCAGCAGCCAACCCACCGGGACTAGCGAATCAAGGACAGATACGCAGTATTTT
cdr3_aa: CASSQPTGTSESRTDTQYF